The 28 T cell receptor beta chains reported below all come from one sample, sequenced in a study of T cell changes during pregnancy in multiple sclerosis. Some clones are missing from TCRdb's copy, which holds only in-frame ones; the method was immunoSEQ multiplex PCR. Here the sample spans roughly 57,000 clones, about 94% being singletons. The sample consisted of CD8+ T cells from peripheral blood mononuclear cells, taken after pregnancy. The source of these receptors is a female donor with multiple sclerosis, enrolled in a pregnancy study.

The chain joins TRBV6-4 to TRBJ2-3, with D possibly being TRBD1 (5 bases). Per germline, CDR1 MRHNA and CDR2 SNTAGT. Trimming cost V 5 bases and J 0 bases, with 21 bases left between them. There are 18 residues in the CDR3. CDR3 DNA sequence: TGTGCCAGCAGTTTCCCCCACCAACGGGCAGGGAGCACAGATACGCAGTATTTT. Amino acid sequence: CASSFPHQRAGSTDTQYF.

This sequence joins TRBV18 and TRBJ2-1; TRBD2 aligns across 10 bases. Germline V CDR1 and CDR2: KGHSH, LQKENI. This CDR3 region has 16 residues. After removal of 5 bases from V and 3 bases from J, the junction contained 7 bases not matched to a gene. DNA for the CDR3: TGTGCCAGCTCATCATACACTAGCGGGATCTACAATGAGCAGTTCTTC. It codes for CASSSYTSGIYNEQFF.

This chain connects TRBV4-2 to TRBJ2-3, with TRBD2 identical over 8 bases. Germline V gene sequence: CDR1 LGHNA, CDR2 YNFKEQ. J was trimmed by 2 bases and V by 0 bases; bases with no gene match: 7. The CDR3 runs 17 residues. CDR3 sequence reads: CASSQDEREYSTDTQYF. CDR3 bases: TGTGCCAGCAGCCAAGATGAGCGGGAGTACTCCACAGATACGCAGTATTTT.

The chain recombines TRBV30 with TRBJ2-7, with D maybe TRBD1 (5 bases). The V and J ends lost 0 bases and 4 bases respectively, with 13 bases between them. The CDR3 extends over 14 amino acids. CDR1 is GTSNPN, CDR2 SVGIG, per germline (reference sequence). The CDR3 DNA is TGTGCCTGGAGTGTACAGGCGGACCCATACGAGCAGTACTTC. This codes for CAWSVQADPYEQYF.

Only one count was recorded for this clone. This chain connects TRBV19 to TRBJ2-5; perhaps TRBD1 as D (6 bases). There are 12 residues in the CDR3. CDR1 and CDR2 from the germline V gene are LNHDA and SQIVND (reference sequence). Trimming took 5 bases from V and 5 from J, leaving 9 bases between them. The CDR3 DNA sequence: TGTGCCAGTAGTGGGGGCTGGGAGACCCAGTACTTC. Protein sequence: CASSGGWETQYF.

The V gene is TRBV28, the J gene TRBJ2-1; 13 bases fit TRBD2. CDR3 size: 15 residues. Germline values: CDR1 MDHEN, CDR2 SYDVKM. V lost 5 bases, J lost 9 bases, and 7 bases stayed unmatched. CDR3 DNA: TGTGCCAGCAGTAAACTAGCGGGAGGGCCGACTGAGCAGTTCTTC. Translated, it gives CASSKLAGGPTEQFF.

V and J are TRBV6-1 and TRBJ2-5; the match to TRBD2 covers 8 bases. This CDR3 has 16 residues. Germline V CDR1 and CDR2: MNHNS, SASEGT. The V and J ends lost 1 base and 5 bases, in that order; junction bases with no gene match: 9. The CDR3 sequence: CASSEGTAGARETQYF. The CDR3 bases are TGTGCCAGCAGTGAAGGTACAGCGGGAGCGAGGGAGACCCAGTACTTC.

The chain combines TRBV27 with TRBJ1-1; D is ambiguous. The V and J ends lost 3 bases and 5 bases respectively, with 10 bases between them. The CDR3 sequence is 13 residues long. Germline-derived CDR1 and CDR2 are MNHEY and SMNVEV (reference sequence). CDR3 sequence reads: CASSLYRETEAFF. CDR3 sequence (DNA): TGTGCCAGCAGTTTGTACCGGGAAACTGAAGCTTTCTTT.

This clone is a singleton in its sample. The rearrangement uses TRBV5-4 and TRBJ2-2; TRBD1 matches at 8 bases. This CDR3 is built from 14 residues. The J segment lost 5 bases and the V segment lost 7 bases, leaving 7 bases of the junction unmatched. The germline gives CDR1 SGHNT, CDR2 YYREEE (reference sequence). The CDR3 region has the DNA TGTGCCAGCCTCGACAGGGGAGGAACCGGGGAGCTGTTTTTT. Its translation: CASLDRGGTGELFF.

This clone was picked up one time. This rearrangement joins TRBV2 to TRBJ2-7; D is unresolved. Trimming shortened V by 3 bases and J by 6 bases, and 9 bases separated the two germline ends. The CDR3 consists of 12 residues. Germline CDR1 reads SNHLY; CDR2 reads FYNNEI. DNA for the CDR3: TGTGCCAGCAGTGACTACGGAGTCGAGCAGTACTTC. This sequence encodes CASSDYGVEQYF.

This chain uses TRBV5-6 with TRBJ1-1; TRBD1 might be the D (6 bases). Looked up from germline, CDR1 is SGHDT and CDR2 is YYEEEE. The V end was cut by 0 bases, the J end by 3 bases, with 18 bases between. CDR3 length: 17 residues. CDR3 nucleotides: TGTGCCAGCAGCTTGGAGGCAGGGGCAATCTCGGACACTGAAGCTTTCTTT. Its protein is CASSLEAGAISDTEAFF.

This rearrangement joins TRBV28 to TRBJ1-1; 8 bases are a match to TRBD1. CDR1 and CDR2 (germline): MDHEN, SYDVKM. Losses at the gene ends were 7 bases for V and 10 bases for J; bases not matched to a gene: 11. The CDR3 is 13 residues long. CDR3 sequence (DNA): TGTGCCAGCAAATCCAGGGGGCGGGAAGGAGCTTTCTTT. Its protein product is CASKSRGREGAFF. Drawing the rest from reference TRBV28 and TRBJ1-1, the complete variable domain is DVKVTQSSRYLVKRTGEKVFLECVQDMDHENMFWYRQDPGLGLRLIYFSYDVKMKEKGDIPEGYSVSREKKERFSLILESASTNQTSMYLCASKSRGREGAFFGQGTRLTVV.

The chain carries TRBV7-8 and TRBJ2-6, with D possibly matching TRBD1 (5 bases). From germline, CDR1 is SGHVS and CDR2 FQNEAQ. CDR3 length equals 15 residues. The germline V and J ends were trimmed by 2 bases and 2 bases, with 7 bases remaining between them. The CDR3 nucleotides read TGTGCCAGCAGCTTACAAGGGGCTGGGGCCAACGTCCTGACTTTC. This codes for CASSLQGAGANVLTF.

The chain combines TRBV4-1 with TRBJ2-7; possibly TRBD2 for D (6 bases). V lost 5 bases and J lost 3, with 8 bases in between. Germline V CDR1 and CDR2: MGHRA, YSYEKL. This CDR3 spans 12 amino acids. The chain's CDR3 is CASSGEDYEQYF. CDR3 nucleotide sequence: TGCGCCAGCAGCGGGGAGGACTACGAGCAGTACTTC.

This CDR3 is CASSWRLAPPGNEQFF. Here the CDR3 DNA reads TGTGCCAGTAGTTGGCGACTAGCTCCGCCCGGCAATGAGCAGTTCTTC. This chain connects TRBV19 to TRBJ2-1; 7 nucleotides align to TRBD2. V shed 5 bases and J 6 bases; nucleotides not matched to a gene: 13. The CDR3 is 16 amino acids. In germline, CDR1 is LNHDA, CDR2 SQIVND (reference sequence).

The rearrangement joins TRBV7-6 to TRBJ2-7; TRBD1 matches at 7 bases. The germline gives CDR1 SGHVS, CDR2 FNYEAQ. The CDR3 is made up of 15 amino acids. Trimming took 5 bases from V and 5 from J; bases not matched to a gene: 12. CDR3: CASSDATGALHEQYF. CDR3 DNA sequence: TGTGCCAGCAGCGACGCCACAGGGGCTCTACACGAGCAGTACTTC.

This rearrangement joins TRBV27 to TRBJ2-5, with D hard to call. Trimming removed 7 bases at V and 5 bases at J, with 11 bases between. This CDR3 comprises 12 residues. Germline values: CDR1 MNHEY, CDR2 SMNVEV (reference sequence). CDR3 amino acids: CASTIPHETQYF. The CDR3 DNA follows: TGTGCCAGCACCATCCCCCATGAGACCCAGTACTTC.

This clone was seen just once. This chain links TRBV6-6 with TRBJ1-4; D uncertain. Germline assignment: CDR1 MNHNY and CDR2 SVGAGI (reference sequence). The CDR3 is 16 amino acids. V was pared by 4 bases and J by 2 bases, with 14 bases between. The CDR3 here is CASSFGLASTNEKLFF. The CDR3 nucleotides are TGTGCCAGCAGTTTTGGTTTGGCTTCGACTAATGAAAAACTGTTTTTT.

The chain has TRBV14 and TRBJ2-2; no clear D. Germline CDR1 and CDR2: SGHDN and FVKESK. This CDR3 has 16 amino acids. The germline V and J ends were trimmed by 0 bases and 5 bases, with 13 bases remaining between them. As DNA, the CDR3 is TGTGCCAGCAGCCAAGAGCCAAGTGCTACGACCGGGGAGCTGTTTTTT. Amino acids: CASSQEPSATTGELFF.

The chain uses TRBV13 and TRBJ2-3; no firm D call. CDR1 is PRHDT, CDR2 FYEKMQ, per germline (reference sequence). Trimming took 2 bases from V and 0 from J, leaving 9 bases between them. The CDR3 consists of 15 residues. The CDR3 nucleotides are TGTGCCAGCAGCTTAAGCCTAGGCAGCACAGATACGCAGTATTTT. Translating gives CASSLSLGSTDTQYF.

V is TRBV6-1 and J is TRBJ2-1, with TRBD2 as a possible D gene (6 bases). V was trimmed by 2 bases and J by 6 bases, leaving 20 bases between them. This CDR3 is 17 amino acids long. Germline V lookup: CDR1 MNHNS, CDR2 SASEGT. The DNA for the CDR3 is TGTGCCAGCAGTGAACGCACAGGTGGGGGGTTTGGCAATGAGCAGTTCTTC. Residues: CASSERTGGGFGNEQFF.

The chain combines TRBV5-4 with TRBJ2-1; 12 bases are a match to TRBD2. Germline lookup yields CDR1 SGHNT and CDR2 YYREEE (reference sequence). After removal of 5 bases from V and 0 bases from J, the junction contained 12 bases not matched to a gene. This CDR3 contains 19 residues. The CDR3 DNA is TGTGCCAGCAGGTATGGGACTAGCGGGCTTCTGAGCTCCTACAATGAGCAGTTCTTC. Encoded protein: CASRYGTSGLLSSYNEQFF.

The chain carries TRBV14 and TRBJ2-1; 12 bases fit TRBD2. Germline V gene sequence: CDR1 SGHDN, CDR2 FVKESK. This CDR3 region has 18 residues. V lost 0 bases, J lost 4 bases, and 7 bases stayed unmatched. In DNA, the CDR3 is TGTGCCAGCAGCCAAGATACTCTAGCGGGAGGGCCATACAATGAGCAGTTCTTC. Protein product: CASSQDTLAGGPYNEQFF. Based on the CDR3 plus reference TRBV14 and TRBJ2-1, the full variable domain is EAGVTQFPSHSVIEKGQTVTLRCDPISGHDNLYWYRRVMGKEIKFLLHFVKESKQDESGMPNNRFLAERTGGTYSTLKVQPAELEDSGVYFCASSQDTLAGGPYNEQFFGPGTRLTVL.

This clone appeared a single time. This chain uses TRBV5-4 with TRBJ1-2, with 7 nucleotides matching TRBD1. Per the germline V gene, CDR1 is SGHNT and CDR2 is YYREEE (reference sequence). After removal of 4 bases from V and 2 bases from J, the junction contained 14 bases not matched to a gene. The CDR3 spans 17 residues. As DNA, the CDR3 is TGTGCCAGCAGCGGCGGTGGTCCGGGACAGTCCAACTATGGCTACACCTTC. Translated: CASSGGGPGQSNYGYTF.

The rearrangement joins TRBV13 to TRBJ1-4; D is undetermined. The CDR3 length is 16 residues. From germline, CDR1 is PRHDT and CDR2 FYEKMQ (reference sequence). V gave up 8 bases and J gave up 3 bases, with 19 bases separating them. The CDR3 is CASGVGRSDPNEKLFF. The CDR3 nucleotides are TGTGCCAGCGGTGTAGGGAGATCGGATCCTAATGAAAAACTGTTTTTT.

This clone occurred once. The V call is TRBV4-3, the J call TRBJ1-5; a weak D match, TRBD1 (5 bases). The CDR3 contains 14 residues. The V end was cut by 4 bases, the J end by 4 bases, with 11 bases between. Germline loops: CDR1 LGHNA, CDR2 YSLEER. This CDR3 reads CASSLGGNNQPQHF. The DNA for the CDR3 is TGCGCCAGCAGCCTGGGGGGAAATAATCAGCCCCAGCATTTT.

This clone has only one observation. The chain is built from TRBV27 and TRBJ2-1; TRBD1 matches 8 bases. Germline V gene sequence: CDR1 MNHEY, CDR2 SMNVEV (reference sequence). This CDR3 comprises 13 residues. The V segment lost 9 bases and the J segment 7 bases; nucleotides outside the gene matches: 8. DNA for the CDR3: TGTGCCAGTATGTTAGACAGGGGTAATGAGCAGTTCTTC. Protein product: CASMLDRGNEQFF.

This chain connects TRBV5-8 to TRBJ2-5; no reliable D call. Germline CDR1 reads SGHTS; CDR2 reads YDEGEE. The CDR3 runs 10 residues. V dropped 6 bases and J dropped 2 bases, with 2 bases sitting between them. CDR3 in DNA: TGTGCCAGCACTCAAGAGACCCAGTACTTC. Protein sequence: CASTQETQYF.